This TCR beta chain appears in the sequencing data of a study of cytomegalovirus exposure and HLA in healthy donors. Note on this clone: Its antigen is unidentified.

The PCR made use of 60 Vbeta and 13 Jbeta primers. Generated by immunoSEQ multiplex PCR, the TCRdb table keeps only in-frame clones and is missing some. The sample carries fewer than 250,000 clones, 70% to 90% recorded once. Study-wide results and limits: Most TCR sequences were uncommon, yet certain public TCRs appeared in many donors.

Sequences were obtained from PBMCs. The sequence was collected from a human donor in good health.

The CDR3 nucleotides are TGTGCCAGCAGTTACTCGGAACAGGCCTTGAGGACTGAAGCTTTCTTT. It is translated as CASSYSEQALRTEAFF. This rearrangement joins TRBV6-5 to TRBJ1-1, with D possibly TRBD1 on 5 matching bases. Deletions cut 0 bases from V and 5 bases from J, with 16 bases between. Germline V gene lookup returns CDR1 MNHEY and CDR2 SVGAGI. This CDR3 is 16 amino acids long.